This T cell receptor beta chain emerged from a study of blood T cell repertoires in COVID-19. The junction had 4 bases not matched to a gene; V was cut back by 0 bases and J by 7 bases. The V gene's germline CDR1 is SGHDT and CDR2 YYEEEE. The CDR3 runs to 14 residues. Sequencing used immunoSEQ multiplex PCR; TCRdb keeps in-frame clones, though not all of them. The repertoire has 200,000 to 250,000 clones, roughly 84% of them found once; the top ten carry 6.8%. Sequenced sample: PBMCs or T cells enriched from blood (not recorded which). The clonotype originates from a middle-aged woman who had recovered from COVID-19. The genes are TRBV5-6 and TRBJ1-5; 7 positions match TRBD1. The CDR3 is CASSLGQGGQPQHF. The CDR3 DNA sequence: TGTGCCAGCAGCTTGGGACAGGGTGGACAGCCCCAGCATTTT.